This T cell receptor beta chain originates from a study of cytotoxic CD8 clonotypes in ibrutinib-treated CLL. Overall study context: Researchers reported ten to twelve relapsed/refractory and about 15 treatment-naive patients, about 17 of them IGHV unmutated. Results showed around 25 partial and 2 complete responses; following median roughly 70 months, around 14 remained remitted, about twelve advanced. Study results and caveats: There were few public clonotypes, and on treatment they contracted or stayed stable. Elevated clonality accompanied ibrutinib response, with a return toward baseline values at progression.

Some clones are missing from TCRdb's copy, which holds only in-frame ones; the method was immunoSEQ multiplex PCR. The sample has about 86,000 clones; around 83% are singletons. The CDR3 contains 15 residues. Germline V gene data show CDR1 as SGHDT and CDR2 as YYEEEE. V lost 4 bases, J lost 3 bases, and 14 bases lay in between. On this clone itself: Its antigen is as yet unknown.

The gene calls are TRBV5-6 and TRBJ2-1; the D gene is possibly TRBD2 (6 bases). The source was PBMCs, collected before ibrutinib treatment. The clonotype comes from a human donor with chronic lymphocytic leukemia. CDR3 protein: CASSVTSGYYNEQFF. For the CDR3, the DNA is TGTGCCAGCAGCGTGACTAGTGGTTACTACAATGAGCAGTTCTTC.